The 14 T cell receptor beta chains below were found in one sample sequenced in a study of CD8+CD57+ T cells in acquired aplastic anemia. All patients picked for sequencing had shown, by flow cytometry, an expansion of CD8+CD57+ cells. Profiles of TCR beta VDJ and CDR3 were generated from a genomic DNA template. TCRdb re-called the reads with MiXCR, one entry per CDR3 protein. The data contain more than 150,000 distinct CDR3 sequences, roughly 50% of them singletons. The material sequenced was sorted CD4+, CD8+, or CD8+CD57+ T cells (not recorded which) from PBMCs. These receptors all come from a human donor with aplastic anemia.

This clonotype was detected many times. The chain has TRBV5-4 and TRBJ1-2; possibly TRBD1 for D (5 bases). The CDR3 is made up of 14 amino acids. Trimming cost V 1 base and J 2 bases, with 9 bases left between them. CDR1 is SGHNT, CDR2 YYREEE, per germline (reference sequence). CDR3 protein: CASSLRGTNYGYTF. Here the CDR3 DNA reads TGTGCCAGCAGCTTGCGCGGGACGAACTATGGCTACACCTTC.

The rearrangement uses TRBV7-8 and TRBJ2-3, with 11 bases lining up with TRBD2. Germline V lookup: CDR1 SGHVS, CDR2 FQNEAQ. CDR3 length equals 15 residues. J was trimmed by 6 bases and V by 5 bases; bases with no gene match: 7. This CDR3 is CASSPGTSGGDTQYF. For the CDR3, the DNA is TGTGCCAGCAGCCCGGGGACTAGCGGTGGGGATACGCAGTATTTT.

This clonotype was seen many times. The rearrangement links TRBV2 to TRBJ2-1, with a possible D match to TRBD1 (6 bases). This CDR3 region has 13 residues. V was cut by 8 bases and J by 3 bases, with 11 bases left in between. CDR1 and CDR2 from the germline V gene are SNHLY and FYNNEI. CDR3 sequence reads: CASAGTLYNEQFF. The DNA for the CDR3 is TGTGCCAGCGCTGGGACACTCTACAATGAGCAGTTCTTC.

Note on this clonotype: Mismatch with germline at one junction end may stem from a read error. The chain has TRBV7-2 and TRBJ2-5; 10 positions agree with TRBD2. From germline, CDR1 is SGHTA and CDR2 FQGNSA. The CDR3 is made up of 15 amino acids. The CDR3 DNA sequence: TGCGCCAGCAGCCGCGGACTAGCGGCTCAAGAGACCCAGTACTTC. This sequence encodes CASSRGLAAQETQYF.

This clonotype was recorded at least ten times. The chain joins TRBV20-1 to TRBJ2-1, with TRBD2 identical over 12 bases. This CDR3 is 16 amino acids long. With 1 base clipped from V and 3 bases from J, the junction kept 4 bases outside the gene matches. Germline CDR1 and CDR2: DFQATT and SNEGSKA (reference sequence). The CDR3 DNA is TGCAGTGCTAGAGTGAGACTAGCGGGGGTCTACAATGAGCAGTTCTTC. This sequence encodes CSARVRLAGVYNEQFF.

This clonotype was counted ten times or more. The rearrangement links TRBV24-1 to TRBJ2-1; D may match TRBD1 or TRBD2 (5 bases each). The CDR3 covers 15 residues. The V end was cut by 3 bases, the J end by 0 bases, with 8 bases between. Per the germline V gene, CDR1 is KGHDR and CDR2 is SFDVKD. DNA for the CDR3: TGTGCCACCAGTGATGGAGGACACTCCTACAATGAGCAGTTCTTC. Its protein product is CATSDGGHSYNEQFF.

The chain recombines TRBV7-9 with TRBJ2-5, with no clear D. The CDR3 runs 14 residues. Between the trimmed V and J ends, which lost 0 bases and 2 bases, there was a span of 7 bases. In germline, CDR1 is SEHNR, CDR2 FQNEAQ (reference sequence). The CDR3 nucleotides are TGTGCCAGCAGCTTAGCGGAACCTCAAGAGACCCAGTACTTC. This sequence encodes CASSLAEPQETQYF.

The rearrangement joins TRBV15 to TRBJ2-7, with 10 bases matching TRBD2. The CDR3 covers 16 residues. Germline assignment: CDR1 LNHNV and CDR2 YYDKDF (reference sequence). V lost 0 bases to trimming and J lost 2 bases; unmatched junction nucleotides: 4. As DNA, the CDR3 is TGTGCCACCAGCAGAGAACTAGCGGGATCGACCTACGAGCAGTACTTC. Residues: CATSRELAGSTYEQYF. Full variable domain (outside the CDR3, taken from reference TRBV15 and TRBJ2-7): DAMVIQNPRYQVTQFGKPVTLSCSQTLNHNVMYWYQQKSSQAPKLLFHYYDKDFNNEADTPDNFQSRRPNTSFCFLDIRSPGLGDTAMYLCATSRELAGSTYEQYFGPGTRLTVT.

In this sample, this clonotype turned up many times. V is TRBV2 and J is TRBJ1-2, with 9 bases matching TRBD1. CDR3 length equals 15 residues. The V gene's germline CDR1 is SNHLY and CDR2 FYNNEI. Trimming at V came to 0 bases and at J to 8 bases, leaving 7 bases not matched to a gene. The CDR3 loop reads CASSEAPGQGSGYTF. The CDR3 DNA follows: TGTGCCAGCAGTGAAGCGCCCGGACAGGGGAGCGGCTACACCTTC.

The sample holds many counts of this clonotype. The CDR3 loop is CASGLAGTDTQYF. The DNA for the CDR3 is TGTGCCAGCGGTCTAGCGGGCACAGATACGCAGTATTTT. The V and J genes are TRBV2 and TRBJ2-3; 7 bases line up with TRBD2. CDR1 and CDR2 (germline): SNHLY, FYNNEI. The CDR3 consists of 13 residues. With V trimmed by 8 bases and J by 1 base, 3 bases remained unmatched.

The V and J genes are TRBV24-1 and TRBJ2-5, with D hard to call. There are 14 residues in the CDR3. V was shortened by 2 bases and J by 4 bases, with 10 bases between the two germline ends. CDR1 and CDR2 from the germline V gene are KGHDR and SFDVKD. For the CDR3, the DNA is TGTGCCACCAGTGATTCCCGGGTCCTAGAGACCCAGTACTTC. The encoded protein is CATSDSRVLETQYF.

The chain has TRBV15 and TRBJ2-1, with TRBD2 as a possible D gene (7 bases). Deletions cut 5 bases from V and 10 bases from J, with 18 bases between. The CDR3 extends over 14 amino acids. Germline V lookup: CDR1 LNHNV, CDR2 YYDKDF (reference sequence). DNA of the CDR3: TGTGCCACCAGCCCACTGGGGGGGGCGCGGGAGCAGTTCTTC. As protein: CATSPLGGAREQFF.

The gene calls are TRBV7-8 and TRBJ2-7; TRBD2 agrees at 8 bases. The CDR3 covers 16 residues. V shed 3 bases and J 0 bases; nucleotides not matched to a gene: 7. The V gene's germline CDR1 is SGHVS and CDR2 FQNEAQ. CDR3 region: CASSFAASGSSYEQYF. CDR3 sequence (DNA): TGTGCCAGCAGCTTCGCCGCTAGCGGGTCCTCCTACGAGCAGTACTTC.

This clonotype was counted between two and nine times. The chain recombines TRBV10-3 with TRBJ1-2; D call uncertain. V gave up 0 bases and J gave up 4 bases, with 6 bases separating them. The CDR3 length is 13 residues. Germline CDR1 ENHRY, CDR2 SYGVKD. CDR3 sequence: CAISESGSYGYTF. The CDR3 DNA reads TGTGCCATCAGTGAGTCGGGCAGCTATGGCTACACCTTC.